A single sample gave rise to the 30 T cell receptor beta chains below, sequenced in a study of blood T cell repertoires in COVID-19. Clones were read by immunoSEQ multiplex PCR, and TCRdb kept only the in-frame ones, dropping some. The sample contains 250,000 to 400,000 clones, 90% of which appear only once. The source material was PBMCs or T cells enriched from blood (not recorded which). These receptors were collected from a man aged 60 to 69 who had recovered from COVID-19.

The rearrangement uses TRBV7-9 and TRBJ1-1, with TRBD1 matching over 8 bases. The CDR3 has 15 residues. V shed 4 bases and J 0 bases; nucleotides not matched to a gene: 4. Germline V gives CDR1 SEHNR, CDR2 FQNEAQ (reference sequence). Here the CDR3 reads CASSSRTGMNTEAFF. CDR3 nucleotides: TGTGCCAGCAGCTCAAGGACAGGGATGAACACTGAAGCTTTCTTT.

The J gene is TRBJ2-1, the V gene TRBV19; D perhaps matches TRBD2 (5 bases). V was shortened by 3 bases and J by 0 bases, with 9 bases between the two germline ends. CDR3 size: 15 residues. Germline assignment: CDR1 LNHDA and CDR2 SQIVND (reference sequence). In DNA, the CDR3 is TGTGCCAGTAGTATCCTAGCAGTCTCCTACAATGAGCAGTTCTTC. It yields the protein CASSILAVSYNEQFF. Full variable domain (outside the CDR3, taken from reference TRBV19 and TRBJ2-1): DGGITQSPKYLFRKEGQNVTLSCEQNLNHDAMYWYRQDPGQGLRLIYYSQIVNDFQKGDIAEGYSVSREKKESFPLTVTSAQKNPTAFYLCASSILAVSYNEQFFGPGTRLTVL.

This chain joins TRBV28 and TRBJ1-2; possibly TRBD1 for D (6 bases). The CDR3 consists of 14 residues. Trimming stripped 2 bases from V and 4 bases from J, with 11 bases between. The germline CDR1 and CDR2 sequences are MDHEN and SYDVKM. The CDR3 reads CASSLGTPLYGYTF. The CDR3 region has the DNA TGTGCCAGCAGTTTAGGGACACCACTCTATGGCTACACCTTC.

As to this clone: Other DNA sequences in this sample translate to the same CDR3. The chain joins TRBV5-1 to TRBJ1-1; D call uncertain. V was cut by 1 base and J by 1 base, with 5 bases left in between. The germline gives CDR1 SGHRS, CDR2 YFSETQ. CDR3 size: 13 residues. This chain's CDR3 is CASSLTGNTEAFF. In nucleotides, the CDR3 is TGCGCCAGCAGCTTGACTGGGAACACTGAAGCTTTCTTT.

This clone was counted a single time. Here the CDR3 DNA reads TGTGCCAGCAGCCCCAGTATCTCTGGGGCCAACGTCCTGACTTTC. The encoded protein is CASSPSISGANVLTF. The chain has TRBV9 and TRBJ2-6; D unclear. The CDR3 spans 15 residues. V lost 4 bases, J lost 0 bases, and 8 bases lay in between. Per the germline V gene, CDR1 is SGDLS and CDR2 is YYNGEE.

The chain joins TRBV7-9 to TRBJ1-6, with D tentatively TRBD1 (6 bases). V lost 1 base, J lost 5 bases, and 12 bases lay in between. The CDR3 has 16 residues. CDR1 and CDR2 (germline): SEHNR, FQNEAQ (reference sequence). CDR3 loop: CASSLGTGSDNSPLHF. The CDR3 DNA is TGTGCCAGCAGCTTAGGTACAGGGTCCGATAATTCACCCCTCCACTTT.

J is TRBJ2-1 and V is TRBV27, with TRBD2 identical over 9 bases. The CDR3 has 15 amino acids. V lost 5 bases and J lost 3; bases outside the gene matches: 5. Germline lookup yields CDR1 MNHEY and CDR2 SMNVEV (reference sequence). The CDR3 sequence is CASSLPAGGYNEQFF. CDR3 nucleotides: TGTGCCAGCAGTCTGCCAGCGGGGGGCTACAATGAGCAGTTCTTC.

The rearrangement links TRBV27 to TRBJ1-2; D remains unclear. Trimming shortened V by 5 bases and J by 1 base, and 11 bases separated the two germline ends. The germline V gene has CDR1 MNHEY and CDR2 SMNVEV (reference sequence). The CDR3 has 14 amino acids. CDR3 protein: CASSLREGNYGYTF. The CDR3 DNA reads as TGTGCCAGCAGTCTCCGGGAGGGTAACTATGGCTACACCTTC.

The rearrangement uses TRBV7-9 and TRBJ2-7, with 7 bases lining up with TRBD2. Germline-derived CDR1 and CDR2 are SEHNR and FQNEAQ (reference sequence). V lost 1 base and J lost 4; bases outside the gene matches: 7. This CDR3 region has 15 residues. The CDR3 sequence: CASSLEGGSRYEQYF. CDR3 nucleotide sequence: TGTGCCAGCAGCTTAGAGGGCGGGAGTCGGTACGAGCAGTACTTC.

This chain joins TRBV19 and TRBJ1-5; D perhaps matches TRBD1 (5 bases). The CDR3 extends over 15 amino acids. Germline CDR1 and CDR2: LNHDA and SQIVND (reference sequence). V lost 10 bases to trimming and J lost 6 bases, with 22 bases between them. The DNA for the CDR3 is TGTGCCACAATGGCGGGGCAGCACCTGTCTCAGCCCCAGCATTTT. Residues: CATMAGQHLSQPQHF.

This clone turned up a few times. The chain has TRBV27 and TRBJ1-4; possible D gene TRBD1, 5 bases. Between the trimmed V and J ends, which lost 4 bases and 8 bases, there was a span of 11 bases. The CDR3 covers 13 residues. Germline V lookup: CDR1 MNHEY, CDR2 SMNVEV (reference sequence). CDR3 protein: CASSYVGREKLFF. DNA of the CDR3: TGTGCCAGCAGTTACGTGGGGCGGGAAAAACTGTTTTTT.

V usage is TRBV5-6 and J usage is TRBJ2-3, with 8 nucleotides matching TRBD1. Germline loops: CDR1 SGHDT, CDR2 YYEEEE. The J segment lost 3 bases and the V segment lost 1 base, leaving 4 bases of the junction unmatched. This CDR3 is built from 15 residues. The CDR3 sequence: CASSLPGQGTDTQYF. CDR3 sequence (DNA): TGTGCCAGCAGCTTGCCAGGACAGGGAACAGATACGCAGTATTTT.

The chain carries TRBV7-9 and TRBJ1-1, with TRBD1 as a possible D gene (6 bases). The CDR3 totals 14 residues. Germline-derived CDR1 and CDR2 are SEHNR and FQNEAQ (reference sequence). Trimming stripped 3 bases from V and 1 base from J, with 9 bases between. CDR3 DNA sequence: TGTGCCAGCAGCTTGGGGGCTAGGAACACTGAAGCTTTCTTT. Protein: CASSLGARNTEAFF. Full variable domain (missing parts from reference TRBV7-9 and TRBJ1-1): DTGVSQNPRHKITKRGQNVTFRCDPISEHNRLYWYRQTLGQGPEFLTYFQNEAQLEKSRLLSDRFSAERPKGSFSTLEIQRTEQGDSAMYLCASSLGARNTEAFFGQGTRLTVV.

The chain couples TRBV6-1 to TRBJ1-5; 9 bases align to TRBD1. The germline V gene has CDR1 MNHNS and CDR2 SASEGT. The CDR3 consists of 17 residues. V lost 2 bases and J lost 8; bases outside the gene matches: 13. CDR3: CASSEYSGQGFKKPQHF. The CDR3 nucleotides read TGTGCCAGCAGTGAATATTCGGGACAGGGTTTCAAAAAGCCCCAGCATTTT.

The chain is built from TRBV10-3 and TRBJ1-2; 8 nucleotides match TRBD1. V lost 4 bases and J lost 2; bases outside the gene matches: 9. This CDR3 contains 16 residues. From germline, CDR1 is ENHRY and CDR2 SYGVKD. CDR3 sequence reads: CAISGPSGGKNYGYTF. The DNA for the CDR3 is TGTGCCATCAGTGGACCATCAGGGGGCAAAAACTATGGCTACACCTTC.

CDR3 bases: TGTGCCAGCAGCTTGGGAGCGAACACTGAAGCTTTCTTT. Amino acids: CASSLGANTEAFF. This rearrangement joins TRBV7-3 to TRBJ1-1; the D is unclear. V was pared by 3 bases and J by 1 base, with 6 bases between. The CDR3 is 13 amino acids. In germline, CDR1 is SGHTA, CDR2 FQGTGA.

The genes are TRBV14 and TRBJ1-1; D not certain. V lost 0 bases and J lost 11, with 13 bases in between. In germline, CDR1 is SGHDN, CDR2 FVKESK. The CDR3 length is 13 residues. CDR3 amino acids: CASSQDLVSGAFF. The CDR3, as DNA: TGTGCCAGCAGCCAAGATCTAGTCAGCGGTGCTTTCTTT.

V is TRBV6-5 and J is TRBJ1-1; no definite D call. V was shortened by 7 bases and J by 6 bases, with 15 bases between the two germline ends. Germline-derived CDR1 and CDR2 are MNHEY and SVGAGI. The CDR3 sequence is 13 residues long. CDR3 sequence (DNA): TGTGCCAGCATCAAAGACCTGGGCGCTGAAGCTTTCTTT. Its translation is CASIKDLGAEAFF.

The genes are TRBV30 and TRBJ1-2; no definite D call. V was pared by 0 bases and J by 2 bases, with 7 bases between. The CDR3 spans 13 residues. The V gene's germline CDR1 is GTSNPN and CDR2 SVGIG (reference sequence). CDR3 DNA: TGTGCCTGGAGTGTAGATGAGAACTATGGCTACACCTTC. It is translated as CAWSVDENYGYTF.

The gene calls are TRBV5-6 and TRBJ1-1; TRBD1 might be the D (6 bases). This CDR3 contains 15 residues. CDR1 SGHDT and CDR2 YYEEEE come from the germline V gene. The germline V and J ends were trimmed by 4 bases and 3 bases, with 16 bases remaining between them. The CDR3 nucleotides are TGTGCCAGCAGCCTCAGGGGACTAAGGCACACTGAAGCTTTCTTT. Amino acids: CASSLRGLRHTEAFF.

The CDR3 here is CASSPSGEMNTEAFF. CDR3 in DNA: TGTGCCAGCAGCCCCAGCGGGGAGATGAACACTGAAGCTTTCTTT. V gene TRBV7-9 combines with J gene TRBJ1-1; no firm D call. The CDR3 is 15 amino acids. Germline V gives CDR1 SEHNR, CDR2 FQNEAQ (reference sequence). The germline V and J ends were trimmed by 5 bases and 0 bases, with 13 bases remaining between them.

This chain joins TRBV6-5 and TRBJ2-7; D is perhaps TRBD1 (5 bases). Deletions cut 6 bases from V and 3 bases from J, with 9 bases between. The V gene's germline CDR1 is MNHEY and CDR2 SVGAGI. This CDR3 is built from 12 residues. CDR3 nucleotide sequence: TGTGCCAGCAGGGACACCCACTACGAGCAGTACTTC. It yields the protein CASRDTHYEQYF.

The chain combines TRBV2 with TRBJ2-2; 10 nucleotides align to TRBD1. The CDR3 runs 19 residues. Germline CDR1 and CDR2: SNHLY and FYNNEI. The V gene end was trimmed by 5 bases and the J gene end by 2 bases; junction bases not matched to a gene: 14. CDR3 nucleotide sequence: TGTGCCAGCAGTCGAACACGCTACCGGGACAGGGGAAACACCGGGGAGCTGTTTTTT. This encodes CASSRTRYRDRGNTGELFF.

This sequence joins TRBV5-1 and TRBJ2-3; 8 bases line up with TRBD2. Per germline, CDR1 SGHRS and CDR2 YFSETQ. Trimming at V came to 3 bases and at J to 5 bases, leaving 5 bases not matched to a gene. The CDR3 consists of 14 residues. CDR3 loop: CASSSRAGGDTQYF. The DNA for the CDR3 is TGCGCCAGCAGCTCGAGGGCGGGAGGAGATACGCAGTATTTT.

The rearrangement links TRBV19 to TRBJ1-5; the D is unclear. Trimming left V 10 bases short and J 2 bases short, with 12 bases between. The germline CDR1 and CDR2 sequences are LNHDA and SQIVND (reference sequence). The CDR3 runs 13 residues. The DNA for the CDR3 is TGTGCCACCTCCGCGCCGGGCAATCAGCCCCAGCATTTT. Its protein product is CATSAPGNQPQHF.

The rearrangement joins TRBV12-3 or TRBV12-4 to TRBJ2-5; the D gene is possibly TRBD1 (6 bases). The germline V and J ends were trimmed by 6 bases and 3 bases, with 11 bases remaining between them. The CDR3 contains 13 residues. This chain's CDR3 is CASSLPGEETQYF. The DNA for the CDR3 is TGTGCCAGCAGCCTCCCAGGGGAAGAGACCCAGTACTTC.

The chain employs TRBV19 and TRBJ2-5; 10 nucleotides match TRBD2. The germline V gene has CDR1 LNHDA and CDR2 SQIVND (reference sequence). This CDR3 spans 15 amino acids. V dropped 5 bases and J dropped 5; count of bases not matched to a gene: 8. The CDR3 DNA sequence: TGTGCCAGTAGTGTCACTAGCGGGGTAGGGGAGACCCAGTACTTC. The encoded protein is CASSVTSGVGETQYF.

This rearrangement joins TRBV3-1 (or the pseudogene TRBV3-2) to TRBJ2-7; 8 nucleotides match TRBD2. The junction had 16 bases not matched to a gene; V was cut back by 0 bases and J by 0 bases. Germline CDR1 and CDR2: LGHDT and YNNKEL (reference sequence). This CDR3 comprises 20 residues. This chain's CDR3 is CASSQESPASGRASSYEQYF. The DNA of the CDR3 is TGTGCCAGCAGCCAAGAGTCTCCAGCCTCCGGGAGGGCCAGCTCCTACGAGCAGTACTTC.

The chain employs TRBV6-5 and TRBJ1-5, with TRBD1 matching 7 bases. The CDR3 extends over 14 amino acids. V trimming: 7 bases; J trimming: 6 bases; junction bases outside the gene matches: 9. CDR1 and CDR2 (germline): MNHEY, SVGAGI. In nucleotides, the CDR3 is TGTGCCAGCAATCAGGGGGGCCGGAGTCAGCCCCAGCATTTT. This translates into CASNQGGRSQPQHF.

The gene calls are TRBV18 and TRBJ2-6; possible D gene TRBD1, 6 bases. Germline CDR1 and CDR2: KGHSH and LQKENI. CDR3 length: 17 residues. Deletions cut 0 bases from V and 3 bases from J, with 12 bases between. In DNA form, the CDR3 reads TGTGCCAGCTCACCACCGGGTCAGGGGATTGGGGCCAACGTCCTGACTTTC. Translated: CASSPPGQGIGANVLTF. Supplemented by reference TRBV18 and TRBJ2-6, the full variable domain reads NAGVMQNPRHLVRRRGQEARLRCSPMKGHSHVYWYRQLPEEGLKFMVYLQKENIIDESGMPKERFSAEFPKEGPSILRIQQVVRGDSAAYFCASSPPGQGIGANVLTFGAGSRLTVL.